These T cell receptor beta chains were read from a single sample in a study of early T cells in non-severe SARS-CoV-2 infection. A single record per CDR3 protein comes from TCRdb applying MiXCR to the 5' RACE reads. The data contain over 50,000 distinct CDR3 sequences, over 10% of them seen just once; the ten biggest clones take up 2.9%. The material sequenced was whole blood. These receptors all stem from an adult who was a healthcare worker with PCR-confirmed SARS-CoV-2 infection or an uninfected control (not recorded which). Both conserved end residues are part of each CDR3. The order of the fields is D gene, clone size, J gene, CDR3 length, V gene, CDR3 protein, CDR3 DNA. D genes are given only for firm matches. Rows give clone size only sometimes, using once, few, many, or a class for an expanded clone.

D gene: -; clone size: few; J gene: TRBJ2-1; CDR3 length: 15; V gene: TRBV6-1; CDR3 protein: CASNRDPGEYNEQFF; CDR3 DNA: TGTGCCAGCAATCGGGACCCTGGGGAGTACAATGAGCAGTTCTTC
D gene: TRBD1; clone size: few; J gene: TRBJ2-6; CDR3 length: 20; V gene: TRBV7-2; CDR3 protein: CASSPQKGGSVGGGANVLTF; CDR3 DNA: TGTGCCAGCAGCCCCCAGAAAGGGGGCTCTGTTGGAGGTGGGGCCAACGTCCTGACTTTC
D gene: -; clone size: -; J gene: TRBJ2-1; CDR3 length: 13; V gene: TRBV7-6; CDR3 protein: CASSLGTVNEQFF; CDR3 DNA: TGTGCCAGCAGCCTAGGGACTGTCAATGAGCAGTTCTTC
D gene: -; clone size: -; J gene: TRBJ2-2; CDR3 length: 13; V gene: TRBV9; CDR3 protein: CASGRPAGGELFF; CDR3 DNA: TGTGCCAGTGGGAGACCCGCGGGCGGGGAGCTGTTTTTT
D gene: -; clone size: -; J gene: TRBJ1-1; CDR3 length: 13; V gene: TRBV6-5; CDR3 protein: CASTQTEWTEAFF; CDR3 DNA: TGTGCCAGCACCCAGACAGAGTGGACTGAAGCTTTCTTT
D gene: -; clone size: -; J gene: TRBJ2-5; CDR3 length: 12; V gene: TRBV13; CDR3 protein: CVSSLTGETQYF; CDR3 DNA: TGTGTCAGCAGCCTTACCGGGGAGACCCAGTACTTC
D gene: -; clone size: many; J gene: TRBJ2-3; CDR3 length: 13; V gene: TRBV28; CDR3 protein: CASSLPHQDTQYF; CDR3 DNA: TGTGCCAGCAGTTTACCCCACCAAGATACGCAGTATTTT
D gene: -; clone size: many; J gene: TRBJ1-2; CDR3 length: 17; V gene: TRBV7-6; CDR3 protein: CASSPQIPFRAYYGYTF; CDR3 DNA: TGTGCCAGCAGCCCACAAATCCCATTCAGGGCCTACTATGGCTACACCTTC
D gene: TRBD1; clone size: many; J gene: TRBJ2-1; CDR3 length: 14; V gene: TRBV28; CDR3 protein: CASSRGQGRDEQFF; CDR3 DNA: TGTGCCAGCAGCCGAGGACAGGGGCGAGATGAGCAGTTCTTC
D gene: TRBD1; clone size: many; J gene: TRBJ2-2; CDR3 length: 15; V gene: TRBV4-1; CDR3 protein: CASSHGTEDTGELFF; CDR3 DNA: TGCGCCAGCAGCCACGGGACAGAGGACACCGGGGAGCTGTTTTTT
D gene: -; clone size: -; J gene: TRBJ2-3; CDR3 length: 15; V gene: TRBV24-1; CDR3 protein: CATSDRTLPPDTQYF; CDR3 DNA: TGTGCCACCAGTGATCGGACTCTCCCCCCAGATACGCAGTATTTT
D gene: -; clone size: many; J gene: TRBJ2-1; CDR3 length: 14; V gene: TRBV2; CDR3 protein: CASSKNGAYNEQFF; CDR3 DNA: TGTGCCAGCAGTAAAAACGGGGCATACAATGAGCAGTTCTTC
D gene: -; clone size: -; J gene: TRBJ1-2; CDR3 length: 12; V gene: TRBV6-2/TRBV6-3; CDR3 protein: CASKEADYGYTF; CDR3 DNA: TGTGCCTCTAAGGAGGCAGATTATGGCTACACCTTC
D gene: TRBD1; clone size: many; J gene: TRBJ2-1; CDR3 length: 14; V gene: TRBV6-5; CDR3 protein: CASSQQGGYNEQFF; CDR3 DNA: TGTGCCAGCAGTCAACAGGGGGGCTACAATGAGCAGTTCTTC
D gene: -; clone size: many; J gene: TRBJ2-1; CDR3 length: 13; V gene: TRBV29-1; CDR3 protein: CSVVGLGYNEQFF; CDR3 DNA: TGCAGCGTTGTGGGACTGGGCTACAATGAGCAGTTCTTC
D gene: -; clone size: many; J gene: TRBJ1-2; CDR3 length: 13; V gene: TRBV29-1; CDR3 protein: CSVESGFGYGYTF; CDR3 DNA: TGCAGCGTTGAGTCCGGGTTCGGCTATGGCTACACCTTC
D gene: -; clone size: -; J gene: TRBJ2-3; CDR3 length: 15; V gene: TRBV10-3; CDR3 protein: CAISILQGITDTQYF; CDR3 DNA: TGTGCCATCAGTATATTACAGGGAATCACAGATACGCAGTATTTT
D gene: -; clone size: many; J gene: TRBJ2-7; CDR3 length: 13; V gene: TRBV6-5; CDR3 protein: CASGGQGNYEQYF; CDR3 DNA: TGTGCCAGCGGCGGGCAGGGGAACTACGAGCAGTACTTC
D gene: TRBD2; clone size: many; J gene: TRBJ2-1; CDR3 length: 18; V gene: TRBV11-3; CDR3 protein: CASSLVFFVGTTYNEQFF; CDR3 DNA: TGTGCCAGCAGCTTAGTCTTCTTTGTGGGGACTACCTACAATGAGCAGTTCTTC
D gene: TRBD2; clone size: many; J gene: TRBJ2-1; CDR3 length: 16; V gene: TRBV6-6; CDR3 protein: CASSVERGSSYNEQFF; CDR3 DNA: TGTGCCAGCAGTGTGGAGCGGGGCAGCTCCTACAATGAGCAGTTCTTC
D gene: TRBD1; clone size: few; J gene: TRBJ2-1; CDR3 length: 16; V gene: TRBV28; CDR3 protein: CASSVMGGTGETEQFF; CDR3 DNA: TGTGCCAGCAGTGTAATGGGTGGGACAGGGGAGACTGAGCAGTTCTTC
D gene: -; clone size: many; J gene: TRBJ2-3; CDR3 length: 15; V gene: TRBV5-4; CDR3 protein: CASSLALDYTDTQYF; CDR3 DNA: TGTGCCAGCAGCTTGGCCCTAGACTACACAGATACGCAGTATTTT
D gene: -; clone size: few; J gene: TRBJ2-1; CDR3 length: 13; V gene: TRBV6-4; CDR3 protein: CASSEGAYNEQFF; CDR3 DNA: TGTGCCAGCAGTGAGGGGGCCTACAATGAGCAGTTCTTC
D gene: TRBD1; clone size: few; J gene: TRBJ1-2; CDR3 length: 15; V gene: TRBV5-1; CDR3 protein: CASSRGQNPNYGYTF; CDR3 DNA: TGCGCCAGCAGCAGGGGACAGAATCCTAACTATGGCTACACCTTC
D gene: -; clone size: -; J gene: TRBJ2-2; CDR3 length: 17; V gene: TRBV14; CDR3 protein: CASSQAFTPANTGELFF; CDR3 DNA: TGTGCCAGCAGCCAAGCATTTACGCCAGCGAACACCGGGGAGCTGTTTTTT
D gene: TRBD2; clone size: few; J gene: TRBJ2-7; CDR3 length: 15; V gene: TRBV7-6; CDR3 protein: CASSKLAGSSYEQYF; CDR3 DNA: TGTGCCAGCAGCAAACTAGCGGGGAGCTCCTACGAGCAGTACTTC
D gene: -; clone size: few; J gene: TRBJ2-1; CDR3 length: 15; V gene: TRBV28; CDR3 protein: CASSFVGGSYNEQFF; CDR3 DNA: TGTGCCAGCAGTTTTGTGGGGGGCTCCTACAATGAGCAGTTCTTC
D gene: -; clone size: -; J gene: TRBJ2-3; CDR3 length: 16; V gene: TRBV3-1; CDR3 protein: CASSPTSGRSTDTQYF; CDR3 DNA: TGTGCCAGCAGCCCGACCTCGGGACGAAGCACAGATACGCAGTATTTT
D gene: -; clone size: -; J gene: TRBJ1-6; CDR3 length: 13; V gene: TRBV2; CDR3 protein: CASLLQGYSPLHF; CDR3 DNA: TGTGCCAGCCTATTGCAGGGGTATTCACCCCTCCACTTT
D gene: -; clone size: many; J gene: TRBJ2-1; CDR3 length: 13; V gene: TRBV11-2; CDR3 protein: CASSFRVYNEQFF; CDR3 DNA: TGTGCCAGCAGCTTCAGGGTCTACAATGAGCAGTTCTTC
D gene: -; clone size: many; J gene: TRBJ2-1; CDR3 length: 14; V gene: TRBV27; CDR3 protein: CASSSPGNRDEQFF; CDR3 DNA: TGTGCCAGCAGCTCCCCCGGGAATAGAGATGAGCAGTTCTTC
D gene: -; clone size: many; J gene: TRBJ1-1; CDR3 length: 14; V gene: TRBV11-3; CDR3 protein: CASSPDGVDTEAFF; CDR3 DNA: TGTGCCAGCAGCCCCGACGGGGTGGACACTGAAGCTTTCTTT
D gene: -; clone size: many; J gene: TRBJ2-1; CDR3 length: 13; V gene: TRBV7-2; CDR3 protein: CASSLGRQGEQFF; CDR3 DNA: TGTGCCAGCAGCCTTGGACGTCAGGGTGAGCAGTTCTTC
D gene: -; clone size: few; J gene: TRBJ2-1; CDR3 length: 10; V gene: TRBV2; CDR3 protein: CATRGNEQFF; CDR3 DNA: TGTGCCACTCGGGGAAATGAGCAGTTCTTC